These 15 T cell receptor beta chains were all obtained from the same sample, sequenced in a study of siplizumab effects on memory and regulatory T cells. These receptors have no known antigen. An approximately 6-day coculture at 37°C was performed with the mixed lymphocyte reaction cells. The data were produced by immunoSEQ multiplex PCR, yet TCRdb's version contains in-frame clones alone and is incomplete. The data hold about 15,000 clones, with 49% observed a single time. Sample: CFSE-low (dividing) CD4+ T cells sorted from an allogeneic mixed lymphocyte reaction. Receptor source: a human donor in good health; the cells came from an allogeneic mixed lymphocyte reaction.

The count of this clone is one. The chain couples TRBV6-4 to TRBJ1-2; TRBD1 matches 10 bases. The CDR3 extends over 14 amino acids. CDR1 MRHNA and CDR2 SNTAGT come from the germline V gene. V dropped 6 bases and J dropped 8; count of bases not matched to a gene: 9. CDR3: CASRPGQGTWGYTF. CDR3 in DNA: TGTGCCAGCAGGCCGGGACAGGGGACGTGGGGCTACACCTTC.

The J gene is TRBJ2-5, the V gene TRBV11-2; 9 positions match TRBD2. This CDR3 contains 16 residues. From germline, CDR1 is SGHAT and CDR2 FQNNGV. J was trimmed by 3 bases and V by 10 bases; bases with no gene match: 15. This CDR3 is CATTLSGGARKETQYF. The CDR3 coding sequence is TGTGCCACCACTCTTAGCGGGGGCGCGAGGAAAGAGACCCAGTACTTC. The full variable domain, completed using reference TRBV11-2 and TRBJ2-5, is EAGVAQSPRYKIIEKRQSVAFWCNPISGHATLYWYQQILGQGPKLLIQFQNNGVVDDSQLPKDRFSAERLKGVDSTLKIQPAKLEDSAVYLCATTLSGGARKETQYFGPGTRLLVL.

V and J are TRBV7-9 and TRBJ1-2; no firm D call. There are 13 residues in the CDR3. Germline V gene lookup returns CDR1 SEHNR and CDR2 FQNEAQ (reference sequence). With 1 base removed from V and 8 bases from J, the gap between germline ends came to 11 bases. This CDR3 is CASSLVWSLGYTF. The DNA of the CDR3 is TGTGCCAGCAGCTTAGTTTGGAGTCTGGGCTACACCTTC.

This clone was found a few times. This chain connects TRBV27 to TRBJ2-7; D remains ambiguous. Germline V lookup: CDR1 MNHEY, CDR2 SMNVEV (reference sequence). Trimming removed 5 bases from V and 1 base from J, with 9 bases in between. This CDR3 has 13 residues. In nucleotides, the CDR3 is TGTGCCAGCAGTGCCGGACGGTCCTACGAGCAGTACTTC. It yields the protein CASSAGRSYEQYF.

This chain connects TRBV7-9 to TRBJ1-1; no definite D call. CDR3 length: 17 amino acids. CDR1 is SEHNR and CDR2 is FQNEAQ in the germline V gene (reference sequence). Trimming cost V 2 bases and J 4 bases, with 20 bases left between them. The CDR3 DNA sequence: TGTGCCAGCAGCTTATTATGGGCCCGGGGAGTGGGCACTGAAGCTTTCTTT. It codes for CASSLLWARGVGTEAFF.

This clone appeared a few times. The chain carries TRBV4-2 and TRBJ2-2; 10 bases map to TRBD2. The CDR3 spans 18 residues. J gave up 4 bases and V 0 bases, and 8 bases lay outside the gene matches. Germline V CDR1 and CDR2: LGHNA, YNFKEQ. The CDR3 nucleotides read TGTGCCAGCAGCCAAGATCGGGCTAGCGGGAGACCCACCGGGGAGCTGTTTTTT. Translated, it gives CASSQDRASGRPTGELFF.

This clone was counted only a few times. The chain joins TRBV19 to TRBJ2-7, with D tentatively TRBD1 (6 bases). Germline V CDR1 and CDR2: LNHDA, SQIVND (reference sequence). The CDR3 length is 14 residues. Between the trimmed V and J ends, which lost 5 bases and 0 bases, there was a span of 11 bases. The CDR3 bases are TGTGCCAGTAGTCAGGGGACGTACTCCTACGAGCAGTACTTC. Amino acid sequence: CASSQGTYSYEQYF.

This clone was recorded a few times. V usage is TRBV13 and J usage is TRBJ2-5; tentatively, D is TRBD1 or TRBD2 (5 bases each). V gave up 5 bases and J gave up 0 bases, with 10 bases separating them. Germline values: CDR1 PRHDT, CDR2 FYEKMQ (reference sequence). This CDR3 region has 14 residues. The CDR3 region is CASSMGPYQETQYF. CDR3 bases: TGTGCCAGCAGCATGGGACCCTACCAAGAGACCCAGTACTTC.

V and J are TRBV30 and TRBJ2-7; 8 bases line up with TRBD2. With 0 bases clipped from V and 10 bases from J, the junction kept 5 bases outside the gene matches. The CDR3 covers 12 residues. CDR1 and CDR2 (germline): GTSNPN, SVGIG (reference sequence). CDR3 loop: CAWSVGLAGQYF. CDR3 nucleotides: TGTGCCTGGAGTGTAGGGCTAGCGGGTCAGTACTTC.

This clone came up a few times. This specimen includes other DNA sequences encoding the same CDR3. The genes are TRBV6-5 and TRBJ2-1, with 8 nucleotides matching TRBD1. This CDR3 region has 13 residues. Losses at the gene ends were 11 bases for V and 2 bases for J; bases not matched to a gene: 5. CDR1 MNHEY and CDR2 SVGAGI come from the germline V gene. CDR3 nucleotide sequence: TGTGCCGCTCGACAGGGGCCCTACAATGAGCAGTTCTTC. The encoded protein is CAARQGPYNEQFF.

The chain links TRBV7-9 to TRBJ2-2; possibly TRBD1 for D (6 bases). This CDR3 contains 16 residues. CDR1 and CDR2 (germline): SEHNR, FQNEAQ (reference sequence). V lost 5 bases, J lost 0 bases, and 13 bases lay in between. CDR3 in amino acids: CASSRDGTTNTGELFF. CDR3 DNA sequence: TGTGCCAGCAGCCGAGATGGGACAACGAACACCGGGGAGCTGTTTTTT. Drawing the rest from reference TRBV7-9 and TRBJ2-2, the complete variable domain is DTGVSQNPRHKITKRGQNVTFRCDPISEHNRLYWYRQTLGQGPEFLTYFQNEAQLEKSRLLSDRFSAERPKGSFSTLEIQRTEQGDSAMYLCASSRDGTTNTGELFFGEGSRLTVL.

The chain employs TRBV7-2 and TRBJ2-7; tentative D call: TRBD2 (6 bases). The CDR3 is made up of 14 amino acids. Trimming removed 1 base at V and 6 bases at J, with 13 bases between. Germline CDR1 and CDR2: SGHTA and FQGNSA. CDR3 amino acids: CASSLDGRGAEQYF. The CDR3 bases are TGTGCCAGCAGCTTAGACGGGAGAGGGGCCGAGCAGTACTTC.

The chain links TRBV30 to TRBJ1-4; TRBD1 matches at 7 bases. The CDR3 runs to 14 residues. Germline assignment: CDR1 GTSNPN and CDR2 SVGIG (reference sequence). Trimming removed 0 bases from V and 6 bases from J; junction bases left unmatched: 4. The CDR3 sequence is CAWSVGGGDEKLFF. The DNA of the CDR3 is TGTGCCTGGAGTGTAGGGGGCGGAGATGAAAAACTGTTTTTT. The complete variable domain, with remaining parts taken from reference TRBV30 and TRBJ1-4, reads SQTIHQWPATLVQPVGSPLSLECTVEGTSNPNLYWYRQAAGRGLQLLFYSVGIGQISSEVPQNLSASRPQDRQFILSSKKLLLSDSGFYLCAWSVGGGDEKLFFGSGTQLSVL.

This chain links TRBV10-3 with TRBJ1-5; D unresolved. CDR1 and CDR2 (germline): ENHRY, SYGVKD. V gave up 2 bases and J gave up 5 bases, with 4 bases separating them. The CDR3 is made up of 12 amino acids. In nucleotides, the CDR3 is TGTGCCATCAGTGAGGGATATCAGCCCCAGCATTTT. Protein sequence: CAISEGYQPQHF.

This clone was recorded a few times. The genes are TRBV18 and TRBJ1-5; TRBD1 might be the D (6 bases). V dropped 6 bases and J dropped 1 base, with 7 bases sitting between them. Per germline, CDR1 KGHSH and CDR2 LQKENI. CDR3 size: 13 residues. CDR3 amino acids: CASSQGSNQPQHF. The DNA of the CDR3 is TGTGCCAGCTCCCAGGGGAGCAATCAGCCCCAGCATTTT. The whole variable domain, filled in from reference TRBV18 and TRBJ1-5, reads NAGVMQNPRHLVRRRGQEARLRCSPMKGHSHVYWYRQLPEEGLKFMVYLQKENIIDESGMPKERFSAEFPKEGPSILRIQQVVRGDSAAYFCASSQGSNQPQHFGDGTRLSIL.